This paragraph covers one TCR beta chain sequence. The same CDR3 also results from other DNA sequences found in this sample. Germline V gene lookup returns CDR1 MGHRA and CDR2 YSYEKL. The CDR3 sequence is 16 residues long. Trimming removed 4 bases from V and 0 bases from J; junction bases left unmatched: 7. Recruitment covered about 26 US areas and drew participants whose ages spanned roughly 18 to 100 years. This entry is derived from a study of blood T cell repertoires in COVID-19. Looking at the study overall: Samples taken during acute and convalescent COVID-19 were collected in the United States, Italy and Spain. T cells, B-cell-depleted T cells, or PBMCs supplied cDNA or gDNA.

Under the authors' procedure: Amplified reference gene primers provided the basis for estimating nucleated cell counts. Data came from immunoSEQ multiplex PCR; TCRdb stores just in-frame clones and leaves some out. The V and J calls and clone size were taken over from that table, and D and trimming were inferred from the DNA. There are approximately 300,000 clones in the sample; roughly nine tenths occur only once, and approximately 2.4% lies in the top ten. The TCR was taken from a woman younger than 35 who had recovered from COVID-19. Sequencing was carried out using PBMCs or T cells enriched from blood (not recorded which). V is TRBV4-1 and J is TRBJ2-7, with 9 bases lining up with TRBD1. CDR3 sequence (DNA): TGCGCCAGCAGCCCTTCCGGGACAGGGAGCTCCTACGAGCAGTACTTC. As protein: CASSPSGTGSSYEQYF.